The subject of this entry is one T cell receptor (beta chain). The antigen remains undetermined. The data stem from a study of OX40 agonist ivuxolimab in advanced cancers. Background on the study: Prior checkpoint blockade (anti-PD-1, anti-PD-L1 or anti-CTLA-4) was permitted; less than 45% had it.

Germline CDR1 SSHAT, CDR2 FNYEAQ (reference sequence). V shed 5 bases, J shed 4 bases, and the junction held 7 bases outside the gene matches. The CDR3 runs 16 residues. General study points: Researchers report that CD8+ T cells had, on average, more expanded clones than CD4+. Compared with others, partial responders at 0.1-3.0 mg/kg displayed clonal expansion among the lowest.

Method: immunoSEQ multiplex PCR; TCRdb's copy keeps in-frame clones and lacks some. The sample contains roughly 90,000 clones, under 95% of which appear only once. Sequenced here: CD4+ or CD8+ T cells sorted from blood, sampled in a trial of the OX40 agonist ivuxolimab. This receptor was taken from an adult with an advanced solid tumor such as melanoma, head and neck, liver or kidney cancer. The V gene is TRBV7-7, the J gene TRBJ2-3, with TRBD2 identical over 12 bases. CDR3 DNA sequence: TGTGCCAGCAGCCCCCGACTAGCGGGAGTACCAGATACGCAGTATTTT. Amino acids: CASSPRLAGVPDTQYF.